These T cell receptor beta chains were read from a single sample in a study of cytomegalovirus exposure and HLA in healthy donors. Data came from immunoSEQ multiplex PCR; TCRdb stores just in-frame clones and leaves some out. The sample contains approximately 90,000 clones, 75% to 85% of which appear only once. Sequencing was done on a sample of PBMCs. The receptor source for this set is a woman in her thirties or forties in good health and CMV-seronegative. CDR3s include the opening cysteine and the closing phenylalanine or tryptophan. The D gene is left open where the match is weak. Only part of the rows carry a size: once, few, many, or a class if the clone is expanded.

V	J	D	size	DNA	CDR3
TRBV7-8	TRBJ2-3	TRBD2	.	TGTGCCAGCAGCTTAGGTCCGGGGGTGACTAGCGGCCCCACAGATACGCAGTATTTT	CASSLGPGVTSGPTDTQYF
TRBV19	TRBJ1-5	.	few	TGTGCCAGTAGTACTCCACTGACAGGTCCCAATCAGCCCCAGCATTTT	CASSTPLTGPNQPQHF
TRBV5-1	TRBJ2-1	.	.	TGCGCCAGCAGCTTGGTCGCCGGGACTGGAAAGGTCAATGAGCAGTTCTTC	CASSLVAGTGKVNEQFF
TRBV6-1	TRBJ1-1	.	.	TGTGCCAGCACAACAGGGACGAACACTGAAGCTTTCTTT	CASTTGTNTEAFF
TRBV6-1	TRBJ2-7	TRBD1	.	TGTGCCAGCAGTAAAGCCTTGGGACAGAGCTCCTACGAGCAGTACTTC	CASSKALGQSSYEQYF
TRBV19	TRBJ1-5	TRBD1	.	TGTGCCAGTAGTACAAATTACGGGACAGGCGGGCCCTATAGCAATCAGCCCCAGCATTTT	CASSTNYGTGGPYSNQPQHF
TRBV9	TRBJ1-4	TRBD1	.	TGTGCCAGCCAACCAGGGGGACTGAATGAAAAACTGTTTTTT	CASQPGGLNEKLFF
TRBV19	TRBJ2-1	.	.	TGTGCCAGTAGTACTGGCAGTTCCTACAATGAGCAGTTCTTC	CASSTGSSYNEQFF
TRBV2	TRBJ2-7	TRBD1	.	TGTGCCAGGGGACAGGGCTCCTACGAGCAGTACTTC	CARGQGSYEQYF
TRBV5-1	TRBJ2-2	.	.	TGCGCCAGCAGCCCGACTCGCGGGGATTCCGGGGAGCTGTTTTTT	CASSPTRGDSGELFF
TRBV5-8	TRBJ2-1	TRBD2	.	TGTGCCAGCAGCTCCCTCACCCTAGCGGGGGGACACAATGAGCAGTTCTTC	CASSSLTLAGGHNEQFF